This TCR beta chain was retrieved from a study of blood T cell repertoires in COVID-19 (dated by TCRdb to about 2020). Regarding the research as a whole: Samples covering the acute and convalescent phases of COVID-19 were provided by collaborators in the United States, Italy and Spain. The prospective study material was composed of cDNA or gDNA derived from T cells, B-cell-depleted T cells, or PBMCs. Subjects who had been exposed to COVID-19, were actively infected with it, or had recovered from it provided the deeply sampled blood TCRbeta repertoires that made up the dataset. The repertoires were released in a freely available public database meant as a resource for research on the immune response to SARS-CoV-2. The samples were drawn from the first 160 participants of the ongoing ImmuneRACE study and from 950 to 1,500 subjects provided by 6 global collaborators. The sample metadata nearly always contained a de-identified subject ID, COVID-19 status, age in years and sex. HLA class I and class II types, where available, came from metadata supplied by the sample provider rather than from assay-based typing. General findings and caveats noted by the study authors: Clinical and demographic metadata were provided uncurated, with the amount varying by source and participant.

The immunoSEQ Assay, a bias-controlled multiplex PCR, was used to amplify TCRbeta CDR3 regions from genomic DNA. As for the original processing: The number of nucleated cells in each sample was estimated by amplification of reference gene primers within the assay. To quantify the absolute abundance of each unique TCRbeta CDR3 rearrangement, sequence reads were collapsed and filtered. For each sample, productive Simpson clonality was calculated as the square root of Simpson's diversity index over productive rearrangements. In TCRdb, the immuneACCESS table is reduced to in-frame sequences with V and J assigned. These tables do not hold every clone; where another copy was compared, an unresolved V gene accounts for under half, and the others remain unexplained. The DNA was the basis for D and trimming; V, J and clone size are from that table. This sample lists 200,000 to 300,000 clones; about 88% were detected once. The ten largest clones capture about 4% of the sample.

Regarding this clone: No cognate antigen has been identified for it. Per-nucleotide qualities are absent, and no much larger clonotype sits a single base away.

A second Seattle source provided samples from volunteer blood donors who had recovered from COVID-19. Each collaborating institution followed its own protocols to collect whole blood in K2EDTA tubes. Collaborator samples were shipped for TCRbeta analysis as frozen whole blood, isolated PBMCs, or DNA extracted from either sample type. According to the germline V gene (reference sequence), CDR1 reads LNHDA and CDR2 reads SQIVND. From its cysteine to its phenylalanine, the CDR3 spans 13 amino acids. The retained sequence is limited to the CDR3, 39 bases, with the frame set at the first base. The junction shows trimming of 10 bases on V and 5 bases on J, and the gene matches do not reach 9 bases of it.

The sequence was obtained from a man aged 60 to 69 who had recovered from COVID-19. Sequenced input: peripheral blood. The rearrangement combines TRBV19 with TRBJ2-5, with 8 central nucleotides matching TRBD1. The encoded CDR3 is CATSGTGFETQYF. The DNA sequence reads TGTGCCACCTCCGGGACAGGTTTTGAGACCCAGTACTTC.